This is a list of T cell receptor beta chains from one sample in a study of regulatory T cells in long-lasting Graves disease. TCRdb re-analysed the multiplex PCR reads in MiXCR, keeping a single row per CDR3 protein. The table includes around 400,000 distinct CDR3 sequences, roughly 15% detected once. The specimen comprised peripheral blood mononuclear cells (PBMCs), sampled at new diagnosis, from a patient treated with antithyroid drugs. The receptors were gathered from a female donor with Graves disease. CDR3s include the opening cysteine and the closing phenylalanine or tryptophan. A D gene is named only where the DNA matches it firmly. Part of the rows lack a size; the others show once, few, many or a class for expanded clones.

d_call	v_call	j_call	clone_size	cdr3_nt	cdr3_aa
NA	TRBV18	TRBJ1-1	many	TGTGCCAGCTTCCCGTCGGGGAGCACTGAAGCTTTCTTT	CASFPSGSTEAFF
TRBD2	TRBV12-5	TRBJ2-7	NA	TGTGCTAGTGGTTTGGCTAGCGGGAGGTACGAGCAGTACTTC	CASGLASGRYEQYF
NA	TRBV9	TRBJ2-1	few	TGTGCCAGCAGCGCTTCGACTAGTCTCGCCGCTGAGCAGTTCTTC	CASSASTSLAAEQFF
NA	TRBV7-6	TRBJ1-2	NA	TGTGCCAGCAGCTTAGCCGGAACTTTTGGCTACACCTTC	CASSLAGTFGYTF
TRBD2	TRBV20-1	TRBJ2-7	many	TGCAGTGCGCATAGCGGGGGGGGATACGAGCAGTACTTC	CSAHSGGGYEQYF
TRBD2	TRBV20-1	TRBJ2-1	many	TGCAGTGCTGACTCCACTAGCGGGGCCCCAGGGTGGCAGTTCTTC	CSADSTSGAPGWQFF
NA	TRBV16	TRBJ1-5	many	TGTGCCAGCAGCCAATTCTGGGGAAGCAATCAGCCCCAGCATTTT	CASSQFWGSNQPQHF
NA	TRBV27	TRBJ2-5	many	TGTGCCAGCAGTTTATTTGGCCAGCCCCCTCAAGAGACCCAGTACTTC	CASSLFGQPPQETQYF
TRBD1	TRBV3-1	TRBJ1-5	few	TGTGCCAGCAGCCAGGACAGGGGAAGGGGCAATCAGCCCCAGCATTTT	CASSQDRGRGNQPQHF
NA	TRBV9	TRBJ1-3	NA	TGTGCCAGCAGCCCTCACAGGGTTATCTCTGGAAACACCATATATTTT	CASSPHRVISGNTIYF
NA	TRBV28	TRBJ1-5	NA	TGTGCCAGCTGCAGGGGCTTGAGCAATCAGCCCCAGCATTTT	CASCRGLSNQPQHF
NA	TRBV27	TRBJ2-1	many	TGTGCCAGCAGTTTAAGACGGACGGACTACAATGAGCAGTTCTTC	CASSLRRTDYNEQFF
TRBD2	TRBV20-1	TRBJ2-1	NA	TGCAGTGCTAGAGTTGAGCGGGAGGGCTCCTACAATGAGCAGTTCTTC	CSARVEREGSYNEQFF
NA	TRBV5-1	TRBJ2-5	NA	TGCGCCAGCAGCTCGCCGGAGAGAGGGGTCACGGAGACCCAGTACTTC	CASSSPERGVTETQYF
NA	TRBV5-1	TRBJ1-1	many	TGCGCCAGCAGCCCAGGACAGATTAACACTGAAGCTTTCTTT	CASSPGQINTEAFF
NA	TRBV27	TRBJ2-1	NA	TGTGCCAGCAGGAAGGGACACCGCAATGAGCAGTTCTTC	CASRKGHRNEQFF
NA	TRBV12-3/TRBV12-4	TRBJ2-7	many	TGTGCCAGCAGCAGACGGGCCTACGAGCAGTACTTC	CASSRRAYEQYF
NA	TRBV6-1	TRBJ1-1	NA	TGTGCCAGCAGCACCGGGGGCAGAGGGACTGAAGCTTTCTTT	CASSTGGRGTEAFF
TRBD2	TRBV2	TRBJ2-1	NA	TGTGCCAGCCTGACGGGACTAGCGGGGGGCCTACCGCCCTTC	CASLTGLAGGLPPF
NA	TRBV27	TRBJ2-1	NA	TGTGCCAGCAGTTCGCGCGGTATGAGCTCCTACAATGAGCAGTTCTTC	CASSSRGMSSYNEQFF
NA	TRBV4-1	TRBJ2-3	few	TGCGCCAGCAGCCTATACGTGGAGGATACGCAGTATTTT	CASSLYVEDTQYF
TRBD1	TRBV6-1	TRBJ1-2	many	TGTGCCAGCAGCCAACCCCGGACAGGGGGCGCGGTCGGCTACACCTTC	CASSQPRTGGAVGYTF
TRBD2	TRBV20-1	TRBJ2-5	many	TGCAGTGCTAGATCGGGTTTGGGACTAGCGGGAGGAGAGACCCAGTACTTC	CSARSGLGLAGGETQYF
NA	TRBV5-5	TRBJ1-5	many	TGTGCCAGCAGTCCAGACAGCTATAATCAGCCCCAGCATTTT	CASSPDSYNQPQHF
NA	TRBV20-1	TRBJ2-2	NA	TGCAGTGCTAGAGAACGGGGAGAAGTCACCGGGGAGCTGTTTTTT	CSARERGEVTGELFF
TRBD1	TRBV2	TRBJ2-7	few	TGTACCAGCAGTTTACCGGACAGGGGCACCTACGAGCAGTACTTC	CTSSLPDRGTYEQYF
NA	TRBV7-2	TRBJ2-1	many	TGTGCCAGCAGAGGAGGGCCTTATGTCTGGCAGCAGAACAATGAGCAGTTCTTC	CASRGGPYVWQQNNEQFF